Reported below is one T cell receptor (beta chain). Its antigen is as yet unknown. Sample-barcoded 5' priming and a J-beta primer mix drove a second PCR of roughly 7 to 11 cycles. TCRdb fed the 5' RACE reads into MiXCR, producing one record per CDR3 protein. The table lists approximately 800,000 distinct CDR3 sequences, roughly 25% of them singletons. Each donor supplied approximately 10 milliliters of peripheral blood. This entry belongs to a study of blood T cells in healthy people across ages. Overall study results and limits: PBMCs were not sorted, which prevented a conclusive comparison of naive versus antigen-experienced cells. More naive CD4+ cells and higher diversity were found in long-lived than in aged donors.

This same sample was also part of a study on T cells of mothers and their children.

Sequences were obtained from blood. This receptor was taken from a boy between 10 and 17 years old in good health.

Written as DNA, the CDR3 is TGTGCCAGCAGCTTACAGTTGGCGACGAACACCGGGGAGCTGTTTTTT. Its protein product is CASSLQLATNTGELFF. The V and J genes are TRBV7-2 and TRBJ2-2; D is unresolved. Germline values: CDR1 SGHTA, CDR2 FQGNSA. Trimming cost V 2 bases and J 0 bases, with 10 bases left between them. The CDR3 extends over 16 amino acids.